These 10 T cell receptor beta chains were sequenced from one sample in a study of T cell repertoires in cytomegalovirus infection. One entry per CDR3 protein, called by TCRdb with MiXCR from the reads. The table lists approximately 97,000 distinct CDR3 sequences, about 15% of them singletons. The sample was PBMCs. Source of these receptors: a human donor in good health (CMV status not recorded). Some clones in this sample may be carry-over from other donors' samples.

This clonotype was seen ten or more times. The chain has TRBV7-2 and TRBJ2-4; D call uncertain. CDR3 length equals 15 residues. From germline, CDR1 is SGHTA and CDR2 FQGNSA. Between the trimmed V and J ends, which lost 2 bases and 8 bases, there was a span of 16 bases. CDR3 nucleotide sequence: TGTGCCAGCAGCTTAACTTATTTCGGAAGTGACATTCAGTACTTC. This translates into CASSLTYFGSDIQYF.

This clonotype was detected only a few times. V is TRBV11-2 and J is TRBJ2-4, with no clear D. The CDR3 consists of 14 residues. CDR1 is SGHAT, CDR2 FQNNGV, per germline. Trimming took off 4 bases at V and 5 bases at J, with 12 bases between the two ends. CDR3 nucleotides: TGTGCCAGCAGCTCCCTGAGGTGGGAAAACATTCAGTACTTC. It yields the protein CASSSLRWENIQYF. The whole variable domain, remainder taken from reference TRBV11-2 and TRBJ2-4, is EAGVAQSPRYKIIEKRQSVAFWCNPISGHATLYWYQQILGQGPKLLIQFQNNGVVDDSQLPKDRFSAERLKGVDSTLKIQPAKLEDSAVYLCASSSLRWENIQYFGAGTRLSVL.

This clonotype has more than one count but fewer than ten. The V and J genes are TRBV7-9 and TRBJ2-3; weak D call: TRBD2 (6 bases). This CDR3 comprises 14 residues. Trimming left V 5 bases short and J 0 bases short, with 9 bases between. CDR1 is SEHNR, CDR2 FQNEAQ, per germline (reference sequence). This CDR3 is CASSGGTSTDTQYF. The CDR3 region has the DNA TGTGCCAGCAGCGGCGGGACTAGCACAGATACGCAGTATTTT. Full variable domain (rest looked up from reference TRBV7-9 and TRBJ2-3): DTGVSQNPRHKITKRGQNVTFRCDPISEHNRLYWYRQTLGQGPEFLTYFQNEAQLEKSRLLSDRFSAERPKGSFSTLEIQRTEQGDSAMYLCASSGGTSTDTQYFGPGTRLTVL.

This clonotype was recorded a few times. In DNA form, the CDR3 reads TGCAGTGCTAGAGGTCCGGGACAGGGTTTCAATCAGCCCCAGCATTTT. Translating it yields CSARGPGQGFNQPQHF. The gene calls are TRBV20-1 and TRBJ1-5; 9 nucleotides match TRBD1. Per germline, CDR1 DFQATT and CDR2 SNEGSKA (reference sequence). The junction had 7 bases not matched to a gene; V was cut back by 1 base and J by 3 bases. The CDR3 totals 16 residues.

In this sample, this clonotype turned up many times. The chain joins TRBV19 to TRBJ2-7; TRBD2 might be the D (5 bases). V was trimmed by 3 bases and J by 6 bases, leaving 15 bases between them. The CDR3 consists of 14 residues. Per germline, CDR1 LNHDA and CDR2 SQIVND (reference sequence). CDR3 residues: CASSIRGSGGEQYF. The DNA of the CDR3 is TGTGCCAGTAGTATTCGGGGTTCAGGAGGCGAGCAGTACTTC.

This clonotype was counted many times. This rearrangement joins TRBV7-2 to TRBJ1-5, with D uncertain. Looked up from germline, CDR1 is SGHTA and CDR2 is FQGNSA. The V gene lost 5 bases and the J gene lost 4 bases, with 9 bases spanning the gap. The length of the CDR3 is 13 residues. CDR3 bases: TGTGCCAGCAGCCTCGGTTTGAATCAGCCCCAGCATTTT. This encodes CASSLGLNQPQHF.

The chain uses TRBV6-5 and TRBJ1-2; D remains ambiguous. This CDR3 region has 11 residues. The V end lost 6 bases, the J end lost 6 bases, and 8 bases lay between the germline ends. Germline-derived CDR1 and CDR2 are MNHEY and SVGAGI. The CDR3 DNA sequence: TGTGCCAGCAGGGATCTAAATGGCTACACCTTC. Its translation: CASRDLNGYTF.

The sample holds many counts of this clonotype. The chain carries TRBV7-2 and TRBJ1-1; no firm D call. Trimming pared 3 bases from V and 4 bases from J, leaving 12 bases between. This CDR3 has 14 amino acids. Germline CDR1 SGHTA, CDR2 FQGNSA. In DNA form, the CDR3 reads TGTGCCAGCAGCTTGCAGACTGCGGGCACTGAAGCTTTCTTT. As protein: CASSLQTAGTEAFF.

This clonotype was recorded a few times. V is TRBV4-2 and J is TRBJ2-7; 7 bases line up with TRBD2. The CDR3 runs 15 residues. With V trimmed by 0 bases and J by 5 bases, 7 bases remained unmatched. Germline loops: CDR1 LGHNA, CDR2 YNFKEQ. Here the CDR3 reads CASSQERGESHEQYF. The CDR3 DNA reads as TGTGCCAGCAGCCAAGAACGGGGGGAGTCCCACGAGCAGTACTTC.

The chain joins TRBV7-8 to TRBJ2-1; D perhaps matches TRBD2 (5 bases). CDR3 size: 13 residues. Germline CDR1 reads SGHVS; CDR2 reads FQNEAQ. With 5 bases removed from V and 7 bases from J, the gap between germline ends came to 12 bases. The CDR3 nucleotides read TGTGCCAGCAGCGCCGGGGTCAGGAATGAGCAGTTCTTC. Its protein is CASSAGVRNEQFF.